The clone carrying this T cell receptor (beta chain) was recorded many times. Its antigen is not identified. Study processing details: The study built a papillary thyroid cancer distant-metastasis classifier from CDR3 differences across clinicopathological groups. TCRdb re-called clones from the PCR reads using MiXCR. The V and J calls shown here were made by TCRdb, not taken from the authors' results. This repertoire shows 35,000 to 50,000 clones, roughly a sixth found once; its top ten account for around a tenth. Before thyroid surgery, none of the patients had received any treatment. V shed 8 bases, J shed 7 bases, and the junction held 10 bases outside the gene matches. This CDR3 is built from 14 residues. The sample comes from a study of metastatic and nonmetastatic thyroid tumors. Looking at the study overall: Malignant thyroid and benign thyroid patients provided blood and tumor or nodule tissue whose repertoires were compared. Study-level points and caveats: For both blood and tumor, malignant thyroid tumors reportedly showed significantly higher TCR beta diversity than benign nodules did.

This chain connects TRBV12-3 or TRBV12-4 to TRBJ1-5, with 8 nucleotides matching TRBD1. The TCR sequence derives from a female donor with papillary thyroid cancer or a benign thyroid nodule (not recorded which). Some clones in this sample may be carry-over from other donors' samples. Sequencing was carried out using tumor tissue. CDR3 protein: CASGRQGYFQPQHF. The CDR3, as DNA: TGTGCCAGCGGTCGACAGGGGTATTTCCAGCCCCAGCATTTT.